A single sample is the source of the 21 T cell receptor beta chains below, sequenced in a study of CD8+ T cells in alopecia areata. RNA extraction and reverse transcription yielded cDNA as sequencing template. Sequencing was performed with immunoSEQ multiplex PCR; in TCRdb, only in-frame clones are kept and a portion is missing. The sample carries hundreds of thousands of clones, 57% recorded once. The specimen comprised CD4+ T cells sorted from blood, sampled at week 0. The receptors originated from a human donor with alopecia areata.

This clone was seen more than once but under ten times. V gene TRBV29-1 combines with J gene TRBJ1-4, with no clear D. The CDR3 is made up of 12 amino acids. Germline assignment: CDR1 SQVTM and CDR2 ANQGSEA. Trimming took off 4 bases at V and 5 bases at J, with 8 bases between the two ends. Here the CDR3 DNA reads TGCAGCGTTGGAGGGCACAATGAAAAACTGTTTTTT. Protein: CSVGGHNEKLFF. Using reference TRBV29-1 and TRBJ1-4 for the parts outside the CDR3, the full variable domain is SAVISQKPSRDICQRGTSLTIQCQVDSQVTMMFWYRQQPGQSLTLIATANQGSEATYESGFVIDKFPISRPNLTFSTLTVSNMSPEDSSIYLCSVGGHNEKLFFGSGTQLSVL.

The chain joins TRBV19 to TRBJ1-1; D remains unclear. There are 13 residues in the CDR3. The germline V gene has CDR1 LNHDA and CDR2 SQIVND (reference sequence). V was clipped by 7 bases and J by 1 base, with 10 bases between them. Written as DNA, the CDR3 is TGTGCCAGTACCCTAGAGGAGAACACTGAAGCTTTCTTT. This sequence encodes CASTLEENTEAFF. The whole variable domain, remainder taken from reference TRBV19 and TRBJ1-1, is DGGITQSPKYLFRKEGQNVTLSCEQNLNHDAMYWYRQDPGQGLRLIYYSQIVNDFQKGDIAEGYSVSREKKESFPLTVTSAQKNPTAFYLCASTLEENTEAFFGQGTRLTVV.

This chain links TRBV23-1 with TRBJ2-1; perhaps D is TRBD1 or TRBD2 (5 bases each). TRBV23-1 is designated an ORF whose function remains uncertain. The CDR3 runs to 14 residues. V lost 6 bases, J lost 4 bases, and 13 bases lay in between. This CDR3 reads CASSGEGPYNEQFF. CDR3 bases: TGCGCCAGCAGCGGAGAGGGACCATACAATGAGCAGTTCTTC.

This chain connects TRBV30 to TRBJ2-6; 9 bases fit TRBD1. V was pared by 0 bases and J by 7 bases, with 1 base of the junction left unmatched. CDR3 length: 14 amino acids. Germline V gene data show CDR1 as GTSNPN and CDR2 as SVGIG (reference sequence). CDR3 sequence reads: CAWSVQGAANVLTF. CDR3 nucleotides: TGTGCCTGGAGTGTACAGGGGGCAGCCAACGTCCTGACTTTC.

This clone was seen a few times. This sample includes further DNA sequences coding for the same CDR3. The V and J genes are TRBV30 and TRBJ2-6; the D is unclear. The CDR3 is 13 residues long. CDR1 is GTSNPN, CDR2 SVGIG, per germline (reference sequence). V was pared by 0 bases and J by 4 bases, with 4 bases between. CDR3 residues: CAWSVAGANVLTF. The CDR3 DNA reads as TGTGCCTGGAGTGTAGCCGGGGCCAACGTCCTGACTTTC. The full variable domain, in which reference TRBV30 and TRBJ2-6 provide the parts outside the CDR3, is SQTIHQWPATLVQPVGSPLSLECTVEGTSNPNLYWYRQAAGRGLQLLFYSVGIGQISSEVPQNLSASRPQDRQFILSSKKLLLSDSGFYLCAWSVAGANVLTFGAGSRLTVL.

The genes are TRBV29-1 and TRBJ1-1; TRBD1 agrees at 7 bases. The trim removed 6 bases at V and 1 base at J, leaving 8 bases unmatched. Germline loops: CDR1 SQVTM, CDR2 ANQGSEA. The CDR3 runs to 14 residues. CDR3 residues: CSVENRGKNTEAFF. Written as DNA, the CDR3 is TGCAGCGTCGAGAACAGGGGCAAGAACACTGAAGCTTTCTTT.

This clone was seen a few times. The chain joins TRBV18 to TRBJ2-3; tentative D call: TRBD2 (5 bases). This CDR3 has 16 residues. The V gene's germline CDR1 is KGHSH and CDR2 LQKENI. V lost 1 base and J lost 0, with 11 bases in between. The CDR3 bases are TGTGCCAGCTCACCACGCCCAAGCGGTAGCACAGATACGCAGTATTTT. This sequence encodes CASSPRPSGSTDTQYF.

The J gene is TRBJ1-4, the V gene TRBV7-2, with 9 bases aligning to TRBD1. The CDR3 runs to 15 residues. Unmatched junction bases numbered 3, after V lost 4 bases and J lost 3 bases. In germline, CDR1 is SGHTA, CDR2 FQGNSA. Here the CDR3 DNA reads TGTGCCAGCAGCTCACAGGGGGCGCCTAATGAAAAACTGTTTTTT. It yields the protein CASSSQGAPNEKLFF.

This clone was observed a few times. This chain links TRBV6-1 with TRBJ1-2; D possibly corresponds to TRBD1 (6 bases). There are 15 residues in the CDR3. Germline CDR1 is MNHNS and CDR2 is SASEGT. The V end lost 4 bases, the J end lost 4 bases, and 16 bases lay between the germline ends. This CDR3 reads CASSVGGAVSYGYTF. The CDR3 nucleotides read TGTGCCAGCAGTGTGGGGGGGGCAGTTAGCTATGGCTACACCTTC.

The chain employs TRBV30 and TRBJ1-1; D is uncertain. Per germline, CDR1 GTSNPN and CDR2 SVGIG (reference sequence). The germline V and J ends were trimmed by 3 bases and 2 bases, with 13 bases remaining between them. This CDR3 is 14 amino acids long. The CDR3 is CAWRLVNFNTEAFF. The CDR3 DNA reads as TGTGCCTGGAGACTGGTCAACTTTAACACTGAAGCTTTCTTT.

The chain recombines TRBV6-5 with TRBJ1-1; D not certain. The V and J ends lost 0 bases and 5 bases respectively, with 13 bases between them. This CDR3 comprises 15 residues. Germline V lookup: CDR1 MNHEY, CDR2 SVGAGI. For the CDR3, the DNA is TGTGCCAGCAGTTACTCAGGGAGTATAAGGACTGAAGCTTTCTTT. As protein: CASSYSGSIRTEAFF.

The chain employs TRBV30 and TRBJ2-6; D is uncertain. Germline V gene data show CDR1 as GTSNPN and CDR2 as SVGIG (reference sequence). The CDR3 runs to 14 residues. The ends were cut back, 2 bases at V and 0 bases at J, with 5 bases in the middle. CDR3 DNA: TGTGCCTGGAGTTTGCACTCTGGGGCCAACGTCCTGACTTTC. Protein: CAWSLHSGANVLTF.

The chain joins TRBV19 to TRBJ1-2; D is unclear. Germline V gene sequence: CDR1 LNHDA, CDR2 SQIVND (reference sequence). This CDR3 has 14 amino acids. Trimming pared 5 bases from V and 6 bases from J, leaving 16 bases between. The CDR3 nucleotides read TGTGCCAGTAGTTACACCTCTCCCTATGATGGCTACACCTTC. Protein: CASSYTSPYDGYTF.

The chain couples TRBV7-2 to TRBJ1-6; D is perhaps TRBD1 (5 bases). The CDR3 length is 14 residues. Germline CDR1 and CDR2: SGHTA and FQGNSA. V was clipped by 4 bases and J by 5 bases, with 9 bases between them. The CDR3 DNA is TGTGCCAGCAGCTCCGGGACCAATAATTCACCCCTCCACTTT. It translates to CASSSGTNNSPLHF.

The chain recombines TRBV6-1 with TRBJ2-1; TRBD1 matches at 10 bases. V gave up 8 bases and J gave up 2 bases; unmatched junction bases: 6. The CDR3 consists of 15 residues. From germline, CDR1 is MNHNS and CDR2 SASEGT. DNA of the CDR3: TGTGCCAGCTTGGGGACAGGGGTAACCTACAATGAGCAGTTCTTC. Its protein product is CASLGTGVTYNEQFF.

This chain uses TRBV29-1 with TRBJ1-4; tentatively, D is TRBD1 (6 bases). Per germline, CDR1 SQVTM and CDR2 ANQGSEA. This CDR3 has 14 amino acids. Trimming took off 7 bases at V and 4 bases at J, with 16 bases between the two ends. This CDR3 reads CSATSGAINEKLFF. CDR3 in DNA: TGCAGCGCGACTTCAGGGGCAATTAATGAAAAACTGTTTTTT.

The rearrangement links TRBV30 to TRBJ2-7; the D gene is possibly TRBD1 (6 bases). V lost 2 bases, J lost 7 bases, and 12 bases lay in between. Germline assignment: CDR1 GTSNPN and CDR2 SVGIG (reference sequence). This CDR3 comprises 12 residues. CDR3 sequence reads: CAWSWDIQEQYF. CDR3 DNA sequence: TGTGCCTGGAGTTGGGACATCCAAGAGCAGTACTTC.

V usage is TRBV4-2 and J usage is TRBJ1-1, with TRBD1 matching over 9 bases. After removal of 3 bases from V and 4 bases from J, the junction contained 6 bases not matched to a gene. There are 15 residues in the CDR3. The germline gives CDR1 LGHNA, CDR2 YNFKEQ. CDR3 bases: TGTGCCAGCAGCCAGGGGGGGACAGGGACCACTGAAGCTTTCTTT. This sequence encodes CASSQGGTGTTEAFF.

Regarding this clone: The identical CDR3 is also encoded by other nucleotide sequences in the sample. The rearrangement joins TRBV29-1 to TRBJ1-2; D remains ambiguous. The germline V gene has CDR1 SQVTM and CDR2 ANQGSEA. V lost 2 bases, J lost 5 bases, and 0 bases lay in between. The CDR3 is made up of 9 amino acids. The CDR3 bases are TGCAGCGTTGAATATGGCTACACCTTC. This gives the protein CSVEYGYTF.

V is TRBV6-5 and J is TRBJ1-1; TRBD1 is a possible D gene (5 bases). This CDR3 has 11 residues. Looked up from germline, CDR1 is MNHEY and CDR2 is SVGAGI. The V end was cut by 8 bases, the J end by 5 bases, with 9 bases between. CDR3 DNA: TGTGCCAGCGGGAAGGGGACTGAAGCTTTCTTT. This codes for CASGKGTEAFF.

This sequence joins TRBV5-1 and TRBJ1-1; no firm D call. Trimming pared 4 bases from V and 3 bases from J, leaving 13 bases between. CDR3 length equals 14 residues. The germline gives CDR1 SGHRS, CDR2 YFSETQ. CDR3 in DNA: TGCGCCAGCAGCCTCAGACTGCGAGACACTGAAGCTTTCTTT. Its translation: CASSLRLRDTEAFF.